This T cell receptor beta chain emerged from a study of blood T cell repertoires in COVID-19. On the study more broadly: COVID-19 samples collected from the United States, Italy and Spain covered acute and convalescent phases. T cells, B-cell-depleted T cells, or PBMCs provided the cDNA or gDNA that served as material.

Authors' data handling: Estimation of nucleated cell counts relied on the amplification of reference gene primers. Method: immunoSEQ multiplex PCR; TCRdb's copy keeps in-frame clones and lacks some. Clone size and V and J calls were adopted from that table, with D and trimming inferred from the DNA. The sample lists approximately 140,000 clones; around 89% were seen once. Trimming removed 3 bases from V and 5 bases from J, with 8 bases in between. This CDR3 is built from 13 residues. Material for sequencing was peripheral blood. V usage is TRBV12-3 or TRBV12-4 and J usage is TRBJ1-3; perhaps TRBD1 as D (5 bases). This clonotype was obtained from a man aged 45-65 years with active or convalescent COVID-19. The CDR3 coding sequence is TGTGCCAGCAGTTTCGGGGGTCGAAACACCATATATTTT. Translated, it gives CASSFGGRNTIYF.